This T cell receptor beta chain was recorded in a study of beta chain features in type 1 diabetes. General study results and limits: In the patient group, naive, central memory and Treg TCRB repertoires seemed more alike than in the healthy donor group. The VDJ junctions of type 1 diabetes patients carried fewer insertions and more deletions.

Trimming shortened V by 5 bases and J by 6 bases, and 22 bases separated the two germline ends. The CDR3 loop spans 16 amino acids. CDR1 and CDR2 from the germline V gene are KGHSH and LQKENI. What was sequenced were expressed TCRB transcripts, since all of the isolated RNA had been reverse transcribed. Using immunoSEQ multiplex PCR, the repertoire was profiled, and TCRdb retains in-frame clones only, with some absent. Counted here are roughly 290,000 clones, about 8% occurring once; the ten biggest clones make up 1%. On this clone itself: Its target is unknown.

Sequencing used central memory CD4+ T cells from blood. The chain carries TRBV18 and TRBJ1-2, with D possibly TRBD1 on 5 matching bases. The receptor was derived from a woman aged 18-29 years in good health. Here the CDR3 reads CASSETGGEAPNGYTF. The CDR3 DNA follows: TGTGCCAGCTCAGAAACGGGGGGGGAAGCCCCCAATGGCTACACCTTC.